Below are 21 T cell receptor beta chains sequenced from a single sample in a study of T cell clonality in common variable immunodeficiency. This table comes from immunoSEQ multiplex PCR, and its TCRdb copy is limited to in-frame clones, with some not included. Singletons are absent from the sample, which has about 47,000 clones. The source material was peripheral blood mononuclear cells. The origin of the receptors is a person aged 18-70 years in good health.

This clone occurred a few times. The CDR3 extends 3 residues past the end of the read, so its final part is completed from the germline J gene. The chain is built from TRBV5-1 and TRBJ2-7, with TRBD1 matching 7 bases. V trimming: 4 bases; J trimming: 6 bases; junction bases outside the gene matches: 7. This CDR3 is built from 13 residues. In germline, CDR1 is SGHRS, CDR2 YFSETQ. The CDR3 loop reads CASSEDRTAEQYF. The part of the CDR3 DNA that was read is TGCGCCAGCAGCGAGGACAGGACTGCCGAG.

This clone was observed many times. CDR3 DNA (partial): TGTGCCAGCAGCTCCCCCGGGACTAGCTTCACTAGCACAGATACG. Its protein is CASSSPGTSFTSTDT. The full-length CDR3 reads as CASSSPGTSFTSTDTQYF. The V call is TRBV7-8, the J call TRBJ2-3; 9 nucleotides align to TRBD2. The read terminates 3 residues before the CDR3 end, so the remaining end is supplied by the germline J gene. J lost 0 bases, V lost 4 bases, and 11 bases had no gene match. The CDR3 length is 18 residues. CDR1 and CDR2 (germline): SGHVS, FQNEAQ.

This clone was picked up many times. The read ends 3 residues shy of where the CDR3 ends; the end is completed using the germline J gene. The rearrangement links TRBV7-2 to TRBJ2-1, with D tentatively TRBD2 (6 bases). The V gene's germline CDR1 is SGHTA and CDR2 FQGNSA. CDR3 length: 13 residues. V was clipped by 2 bases and J by 9 bases, with 11 bases between them. The sequenced part of the CDR3 DNA is TGTGCCAGCAGCTTACCTCTAGCGAGTGAG. Its protein is CASSLPLASE. The whole CDR3 sequence is CASSLPLASEQFF.

There are many counts of this clone. The CDR3 extends 3 residues past the end of the read, so its final part is completed from the germline J gene. The chain is built from TRBV13 and TRBJ2-7; D is ambiguous. This CDR3 has 11 residues. Germline V gene data show CDR1 as PRHDT and CDR2 as FYEKMQ (reference sequence). The ends were cut back, 8 bases at V and 3 bases at J, with 8 bases in the middle. The CDR3 is CASGNLYEQYF. CDR3 bases read: TGTGCCAGCGGCAACCTCTACGAG.

This clone has a count of ten or more. Read coverage stops 3 residues before the CDR3 terminus; the germline J gene supplies the remainder. The chain couples TRBV15 to TRBJ2-7; 9 positions match TRBD1. J was trimmed by 2 bases and V by 2 bases; bases with no gene match: 1. This CDR3 spans 14 amino acids. Germline V gene sequence: CDR1 LNHNV, CDR2 YYDKDF (reference sequence). The CDR3 sequence: CATSRTGGTYEQYF. The sequenced part of the CDR3 DNA is TGTGCCACCAGCAGAACAGGGGGCACCTACGAG. Full variable domain (missing parts from reference TRBV15 and TRBJ2-7): DAMVIQNPRYQVTQFGKPVTLSCSQTLNHNVMYWYQQKSSQAPKLLFHYYDKDFNNEADTPDNFQSRRPNTSFCFLDIRSPGLGDTAMYLCATSRTGGTYEQYFGPGTRLTVT.

This clone showed up many times. The DNA ends 3 residues before the CDR3 does, and the rest of the CDR3 is filled in from the germline J gene. The chain recombines TRBV10-2 with TRBJ1-1; TRBD1 might be the D (5 bases). The V end lost 6 bases, the J end lost 4 bases, and 18 bases lay between the germline ends. This CDR3 spans 15 amino acids. Germline loops: CDR1 WSHSY, CDR2 SAAADI. The CDR3 region is CASRSGGASGTEAFF. The part of the CDR3 DNA that was read is TGCGCCAGCAGAAGCGGGGGAGCGTCGGGCACTGAA.

This clone was recorded many times. The read comes to an end 3 residues before the CDR3 does, leaving the germline J gene to fill in the end. This rearrangement joins TRBV19 to TRBJ1-1; possible D gene TRBD1, 5 bases. The CDR3 has 14 amino acids. Per the germline V gene, CDR1 is LNHDA and CDR2 is SQIVND (reference sequence). Trimming removed 6 bases from V and 1 base from J, with 12 bases in between. CDR3 bases read: TGTGCCAGTAGCAGACAGACTCGGAACACTGAA. This translates into CASSRQTRNTE. The CDR3 in its entirety is CASSRQTRNTEAFF.

The table lists this clone with many counts. Partial CDR3 DNA: TGCGCCAGCAGTGAGTCTGGGCAGGGGCATAGCTACGAG. Amino acid sequence: CASSESGQGHSYE. The whole CDR3 sequence is CASSESGQGHSYEQYF. This rearrangement joins TRBV10-2 to TRBJ2-7; weak D call: TRBD1 (6 bases). The read gets to within 3 residues of the CDR3 end, and the germline J gene fills in the rest. Germline CDR1 and CDR2: WSHSY and SAAADI. This CDR3 is 16 amino acids long. The germline V and J ends were trimmed by 0 bases and 3 bases, with 15 bases remaining between them.

This clone was detected many times. The DNA ends 3 residues before the CDR3 does, and the rest of the CDR3 is filled in from the germline J gene. This chain uses TRBV14 with TRBJ2-3; TRBD2 agrees at 15 bases. CDR1 and CDR2 (germline): SGHDN, FVKESK. The CDR3 is made up of 18 amino acids. V lost 5 bases to trimming and J lost 1 base; unmatched junction nucleotides: 7. This CDR3 reads CASSRTSGRAGGTDTQYF. Partial CDR3 DNA: TGTGCCAGCAGCAGGACTAGCGGGAGGGCCGGTGGCACAGATACG.

This clone has a count of ten or more. Read data end 3 residues before the CDR3 end; the end is taken from the germline J gene. The rearrangement joins TRBV20-1 to TRBJ2-5, with TRBD2 matching over 11 bases. Germline trimming cut 3 bases from V and 5 bases from J; bases unmatched to any gene: 14. The CDR3 has 17 amino acids. CDR1 is DFQATT, CDR2 SNEGSKA, per germline (reference sequence). The CDR3 reads CSARMATSGIFVETQYF. CDR3 bases read: TGCAGTGCTAGGATGGCGACTAGCGGGATCTTTGTGGAGACC.

This clone occurred many times. The CDR3 is cut off 3 residues early in the read; its end comes from the germline J gene. The V and J genes are TRBV19 and TRBJ2-1; 9 nucleotides line up with TRBD2. The V gene end was trimmed by 5 bases and the J gene end by 7 bases; junction bases not matched to a gene: 9. CDR1 LNHDA and CDR2 SQIVND come from the germline V gene (reference sequence). The CDR3 consists of 15 residues. Partial CDR3 DNA: TGTGCCAGTAGTCCCGGGACTAGCCTGAGGAATGAG. Translating it yields CASSPGTSLRNE. The CDR3 in its entirety is CASSPGTSLRNEQFF. The full variable domain, with the rest looked up from reference TRBV19 and TRBJ2-1, is DGGITQSPKYLFRKEGQNVTLSCEQNLNHDAMYWYRQDPGQGLRLIYYSQIVNDFQKGDIAEGYSVSREKKESFPLTVTSAQKNPTAFYLCASSPGTSLRNEQFFGPGTRLTVL.

This clone has at least ten counts. The read terminates 3 residues before the CDR3 end, so the remaining end is supplied by the germline J gene. The V call is TRBV30, the J call TRBJ1-5; no firm D call. Germline V gene data show CDR1 as GTSNPN and CDR2 as SVGIG (reference sequence). The CDR3 sequence is 13 residues long. The V and J ends lost 5 bases and 4 bases respectively, with 12 bases between them. Incomplete CDR3 DNA: TGTGCCTGGGGACTGTCGATGAATCAGCCC. Translating it yields CAWGLSMNQP. The entire CDR3 sequence reads CAWGLSMNQPQHF.

This clone was observed many times. Coverage ceases 3 residues before the CDR3 finishes, and the germline J gene fills in the end. The rearrangement links TRBV5-4 to TRBJ1-1; the D gene is possibly TRBD1 (5 bases). V dropped 4 bases and J dropped 2 bases, with 12 bases sitting between them. The CDR3 covers 14 residues. Germline V gene data show CDR1 as SGHNT and CDR2 as YYREEE (reference sequence). The part of the CDR3 DNA that was read is TGTGCCAGCAGCGGGGACTCGGGAAACACTGAA. Translating it yields CASSGDSGNTE. The complete CDR3 sequence is CASSGDSGNTEAFF.

This clone was seen ten or more times. The CDR3 goes on 3 residues after the read ends, and that part is filled in from the germline J gene. V gene TRBV9 combines with J gene TRBJ2-5; D is ambiguous. The CDR3 length is 13 residues. Germline loops: CDR1 SGDLS, CDR2 YYNGEE. V lost 0 bases and J 4 bases, leaving 7 bases between the germline ends. The CDR3 loop reads CASSVGASETQYF. Incomplete CDR3 DNA: TGTGCCAGCAGCGTAGGGGCCTCAGAGACC. Full variable domain (outside the CDR3, taken from reference TRBV9 and TRBJ2-5): DSGVTQTPKHLITATGQRVTLRCSPRSGDLSVYWYQQSLDQGLQFLIQYYNGEERAKGNILERFSAQQFPDLHSELNLSSLELGDSALYFCASSVGASETQYFGPGTRLLVL.

There are many counts of this clone. The read finishes 3 residues shy of the CDR3 end, and the germline J gene is used to complete it. V and J are TRBV20-1 and TRBJ2-1; D call uncertain. Between the trimmed V and J ends, which lost 0 bases and 7 bases, there was a span of 19 bases. The CDR3 totals 16 residues. CDR1 is DFQATT and CDR2 is SNEGSKA in the germline V gene (reference sequence). CDR3 bases read: TGCAGTGCTAGAGATACAGACCCTACCCTTAGGAATGAG. Translation: CSARDTDPTLRNE. The full CDR3 protein reads CSARDTDPTLRNEQFF.

This clone appeared many times. CDR3 DNA (partial): TGTGCCAGCAGCTGGGACAGGGGAGGAGGCGAG. It specifies CASSWDRGGGE. The whole CDR3 is CASSWDRGGGEQYF. The V gene is TRBV5-5, the J gene TRBJ2-7; 10 nucleotides line up with TRBD1. The CDR3 is cut off 3 residues early in the read; its end comes from the germline J gene. V lost 3 bases to trimming and J lost 6 bases; unmatched junction nucleotides: 6. The CDR3 spans 14 residues. Per germline, CDR1 SGHKS and CDR2 YYEKEE (reference sequence).

This clone came up many times. With the read ending 3 residues before the CDR3 end, the germline J gene is used to fill in that end. The chain is built from TRBV10-3 and TRBJ2-7, with TRBD1 identical over 8 bases. With 5 bases clipped from V and 4 bases from J, the junction kept 7 bases outside the gene matches. Per the germline V gene, CDR1 is ENHRY and CDR2 is SYGVKD. CDR3 length: 14 amino acids. CDR3 residues: CAISTGGLKYEQYF. The CDR3 bases that were read are TGTGCCATCAGTACAGGGGGATTGAAGTACGAG.

The sample holds many counts of this clone. The read ends 3 residues before the CDR3 terminus; that terminus is restored from the germline J gene. The chain uses TRBV29-1 and TRBJ2-3; TRBD2 matches at 7 bases. From germline, CDR1 is SQVTM and CDR2 ANQGSEA. V lost 2 bases to trimming and J lost 0 bases; unmatched junction nucleotides: 8. The CDR3 runs to 16 residues. CDR3 DNA (partial): TGCAGCGTTGAATACCGGACTAGATTAAGCACAGATACG. Its protein is CSVEYRTRLSTDT. The full CDR3 is CSVEYRTRLSTDTQYF.

This clone was found many times. The CDR3 end falls 3 residues outside the read, so it is completed with the germline J gene. The chain couples TRBV30 to TRBJ2-7, with TRBD1 matching 7 bases. V gave up 0 bases and J gave up 2 bases; unmatched junction bases: 7. The germline CDR1 and CDR2 sequences are GTSNPN and SVGIG (reference sequence). This CDR3 contains 15 residues. The sequenced CDR3 bases are TGTGCCTGGAGTGTAATCGGACAGGTGACCTACGAG. Translation gives CAWSVIGQVTYE. The CDR3 in full is CAWSVIGQVTYEQYF.

There are many counts of this clone. The CDR3 is cut off 3 residues early in the read; its end comes from the germline J gene. The sample holds other DNA sequences that translate to the same CDR3. The chain recombines TRBV6-1 with TRBJ1-2; no reliable D call. Germline V gene data show CDR1 as MNHNS and CDR2 as SASEGT. The ends were cut back, 6 bases at V and 3 bases at J, with 11 bases in the middle. CDR3 length equals 13 residues. CDR3 sequence reads: CASRETHYYGYTF. The part of the CDR3 DNA that was read is TGTGCCAGCAGAGAAACACATTACTATGGC.

This clone has a count of ten or more. The read terminates 3 residues ahead of where the CDR3 ends, so the germline J gene completes it. The V call is TRBV19, the J call TRBJ1-5; perhaps TRBD1 as D (6 bases). This CDR3 contains 16 residues. Germline CDR1 is LNHDA and CDR2 is SQIVND (reference sequence). Trimming pared 5 bases from V and 7 bases from J, leaving 21 bases between. The CDR3 DNA, read in part, is TGTGCCAGTAGTGTCCGACAGGAGGGTTCTTCCCAGCCC. Translated: CASSVRQEGSSQP. The CDR3 in full is CASSVRQEGSSQPQHF.